A single count supports the clone carrying this T cell receptor beta chain. This sample stems from a study of OX40 agonist ivuxolimab in advanced cancers. Per the germline V gene, CDR1 is ENHRY and CDR2 is SYGVKD. V was clipped by 7 bases and J by 7 bases, with 17 bases between them. The length of the CDR3 is 14 residues. Sequencing used immunoSEQ multiplex PCR; TCRdb keeps in-frame clones, though not all of them. The profile covers roughly 70,000 clones, with roughly 88% appearing a single time and about 2.1% taken by the ten largest. The V gene is TRBV10-3, the J gene TRBJ2-1; either TRBD1 or TRBD2 may fit D (5 bases each). Material: CD4+ or CD8+ T cells sorted from blood, obtained in a trial of the OX40 agonist ivuxolimab. The sequence came from an adult with an advanced solid tumor such as melanoma, head and neck, liver or kidney cancer. The CDR3 sequence: CAITPGAGMNEQFF. The CDR3 DNA reads as TGTGCCATCACCCCCGGGGCAGGGATGAATGAGCAGTTCTTC.